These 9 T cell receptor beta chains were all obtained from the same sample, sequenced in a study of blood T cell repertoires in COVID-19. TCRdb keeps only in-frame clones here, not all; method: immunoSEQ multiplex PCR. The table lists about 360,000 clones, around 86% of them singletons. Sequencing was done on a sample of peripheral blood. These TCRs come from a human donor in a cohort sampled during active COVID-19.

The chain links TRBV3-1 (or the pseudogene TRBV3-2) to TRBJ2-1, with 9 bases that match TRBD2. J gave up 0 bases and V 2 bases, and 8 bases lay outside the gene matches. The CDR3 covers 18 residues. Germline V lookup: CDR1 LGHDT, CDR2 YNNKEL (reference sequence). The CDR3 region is CASSQLRASGNSYNEQFF. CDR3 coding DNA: TGTGCCAGCAGCCAACTTAGGGCTAGCGGGAACTCCTACAATGAGCAGTTCTTC.

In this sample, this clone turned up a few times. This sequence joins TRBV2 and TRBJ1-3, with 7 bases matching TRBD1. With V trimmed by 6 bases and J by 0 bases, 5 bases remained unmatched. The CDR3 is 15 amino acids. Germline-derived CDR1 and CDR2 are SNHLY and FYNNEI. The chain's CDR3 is CASRAGTVSGNTIYF. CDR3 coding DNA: TGTGCCAGCAGAGCCGGGACAGTCTCTGGAAACACCATATATTTT. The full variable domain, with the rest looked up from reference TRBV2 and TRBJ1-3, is EPEVTQTPSHQVTQMGQEVILRCVPISNHLYFYWYRQILGQKVEFLVSFYNNEISEKSEIFDDQFSVERPDGSNFTLKIRSTKLEDSAMYFCASRAGTVSGNTIYFGEGSWLTVV.

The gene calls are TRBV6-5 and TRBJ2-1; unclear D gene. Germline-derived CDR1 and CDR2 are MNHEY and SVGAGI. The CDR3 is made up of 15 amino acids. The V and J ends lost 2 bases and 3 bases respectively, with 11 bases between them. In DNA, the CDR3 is TGTGCCAGCAGTTACCGTGTCTCTCGCTACAATGAGCAGTTCTTC. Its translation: CASSYRVSRYNEQFF.

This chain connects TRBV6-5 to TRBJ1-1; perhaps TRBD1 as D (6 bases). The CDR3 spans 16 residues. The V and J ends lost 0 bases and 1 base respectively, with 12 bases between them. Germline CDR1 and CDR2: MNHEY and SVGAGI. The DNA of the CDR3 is TGTGCCAGCAGTTACTCCTGGACAGCTTCGAACACTGAAGCTTTCTTT. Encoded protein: CASSYSWTASNTEAFF.

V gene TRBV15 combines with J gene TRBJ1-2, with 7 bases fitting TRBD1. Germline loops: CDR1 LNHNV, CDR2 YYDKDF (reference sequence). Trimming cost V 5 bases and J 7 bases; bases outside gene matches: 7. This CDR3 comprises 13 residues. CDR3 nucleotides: TGTGCCACCAGCCCCGACAGGGCGGCTGGCTACACCTTC. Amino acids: CATSPDRAAGYTF.

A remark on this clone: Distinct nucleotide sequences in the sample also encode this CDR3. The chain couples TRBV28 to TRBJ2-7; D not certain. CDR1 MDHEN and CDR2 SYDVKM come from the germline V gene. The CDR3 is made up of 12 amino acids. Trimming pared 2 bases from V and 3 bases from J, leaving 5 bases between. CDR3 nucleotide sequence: TGTGCCAGCAGTTTAGCAGACTACGAGCAGTACTTC. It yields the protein CASSLADYEQYF.

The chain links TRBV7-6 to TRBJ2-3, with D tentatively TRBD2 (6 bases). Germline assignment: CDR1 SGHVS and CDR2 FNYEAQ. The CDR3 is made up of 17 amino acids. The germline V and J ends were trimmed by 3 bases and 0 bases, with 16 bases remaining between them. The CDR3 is CASSFSPPGTSTDTQYF. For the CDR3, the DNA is TGTGCCAGCAGCTTTAGCCCCCCCGGGACTAGCACAGATACGCAGTATTTT. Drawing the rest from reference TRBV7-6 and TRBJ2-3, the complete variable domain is GAGVSQSPRYKVTKRGQDVALRCDPISGHVSLYWYRQALGQGPEFLTYFNYEAQQDKSGLPNDRFSAERPEGSISTLTIQRTEQRDSAMYRCASSFSPPGTSTDTQYFGPGTRLTVL.

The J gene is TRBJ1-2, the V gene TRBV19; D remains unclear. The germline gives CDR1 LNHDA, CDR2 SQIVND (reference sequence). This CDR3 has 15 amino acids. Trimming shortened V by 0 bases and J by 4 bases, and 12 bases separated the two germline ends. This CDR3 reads CASSIEATAVYGYTF. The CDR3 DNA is TGTGCCAGTAGTATAGAGGCCACCGCCGTCTATGGCTACACCTTC.

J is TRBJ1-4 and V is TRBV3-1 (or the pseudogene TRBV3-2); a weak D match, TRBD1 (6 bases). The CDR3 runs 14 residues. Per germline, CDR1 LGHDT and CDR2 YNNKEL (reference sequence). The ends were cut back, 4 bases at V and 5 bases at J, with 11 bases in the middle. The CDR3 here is CASSRTEENEKLFF. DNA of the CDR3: TGTGCCAGCAGCCGGACAGAGGAGAATGAAAAACTGTTTTTT.